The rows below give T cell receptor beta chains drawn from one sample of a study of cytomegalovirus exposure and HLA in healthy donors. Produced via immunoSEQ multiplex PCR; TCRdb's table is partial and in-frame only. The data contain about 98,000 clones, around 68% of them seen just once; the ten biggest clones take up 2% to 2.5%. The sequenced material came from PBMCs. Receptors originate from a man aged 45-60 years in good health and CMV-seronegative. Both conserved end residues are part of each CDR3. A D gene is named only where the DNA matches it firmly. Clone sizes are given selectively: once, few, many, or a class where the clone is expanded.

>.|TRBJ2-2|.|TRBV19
CASSPQGGSRELFF
TGTGCCAGTAGCCCCCAAGGAGGGAGCCGGGAGCTGTTTTTT
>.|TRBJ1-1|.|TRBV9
CASSVGQGVNTEAFF
TGTGCCAGCAGCGTAGGGCAGGGTGTGAACACTGAAGCTTTCTTT
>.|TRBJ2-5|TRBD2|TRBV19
CASSRGLAGGPGSETQYF
TGTGCCAGTAGTCGAGGACTAGCGGGGGGGCCGGGTTCAGAGACCCAGTACTTC
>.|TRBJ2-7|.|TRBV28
CASSLLLIGDNYEQYF
TGTGCCAGCAGTTTATTATTAATTGGGGACAACTACGAGCAGTACTTC
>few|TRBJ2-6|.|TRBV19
CASRTGRGAGANVLTF
TGTGCCAGTCGTACAGGGAGGGGTGCTGGGGCCAACGTCCTGACTTTC
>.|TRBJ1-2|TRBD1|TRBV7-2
CASSSGQGRGYGYTF
TGTGCCAGCAGCTCCGGACAGGGGAGAGGCTATGGCTACACCTTC
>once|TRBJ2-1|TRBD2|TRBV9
CASSVVSGSWDEQFF
TGTGCCAGCAGCGTAGTCAGCGGGAGTTGGGATGAGCAGTTCTTC
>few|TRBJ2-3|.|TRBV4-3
CASSQGGEHWDTQYF
TGCGCCAGCAGCCAAGGCGGGGAGCATTGGGATACGCAGTATTTT
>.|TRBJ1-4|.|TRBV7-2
CASSSRGRAWTNEKLFF
TGTGCCAGCAGCTCCCGAGGGCGGGCCTGGACTAATGAAAAACTGTTTTTT
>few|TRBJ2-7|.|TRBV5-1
CASSPETGGMWEQYF
TGCGCCAGCAGCCCGGAGACAGGAGGAATGTGGGAGCAGTACTTC
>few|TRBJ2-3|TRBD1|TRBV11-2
CASTTVDAGGPSSTDTQYF
TGTGCCAGCACCACCGTTGATGCAGGGGGCCCCTCTAGCACAGATACGCAGTATTTT
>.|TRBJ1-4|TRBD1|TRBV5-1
CASSQTGANEKLFF
TGCGCCAGCAGCCAGACAGGGGCGAATGAAAAACTGTTTTTT
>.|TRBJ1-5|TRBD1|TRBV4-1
CASSHGQASNQPQHF
TGCGCCAGCAGCCACGGACAGGCGTCCAATCAGCCCCAGCATTTT
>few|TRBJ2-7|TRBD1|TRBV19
CASSSGQGGFDEQYF
TGTGCCAGTAGTTCAGGACAGGGCGGCTTCGACGAGCAGTACTTC
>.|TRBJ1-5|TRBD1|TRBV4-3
CASSQDTGVGQPQHF
TGCGCCAGCAGCCAAGATACAGGGGTAGGTCAGCCCCAGCATTTT